These 15 T cell receptor beta chains were all obtained from the same sample, sequenced in a study of T-cell reconstitution after alpha-beta-depleted transplantation in children. Unique molecular identifiers were incorporated during preparation of the TCRbeta library. Via MiXCR, TCRdb re-called the PCR reads, giving one row per CDR3 protein. This sample carries about 160,000 distinct CDR3 sequences, 11% of them seen once, and the ten largest clones take about 13%. The sample in question was PBMCs, obtained before TCRalphabeta/CD19-depleted stem cell transplant. The origin of the receptors is a boy under 10 years old with acute myeloid leukemia, due to receive a stem cell transplant.

This clonotype was seen a few times. The CDR3 sequence is CASSLRTGRDGKLFF. CDR3 sequence (DNA): TGTGCCAGCAGCCTACGGACAGGGCGGGACGGAAAACTGTTTTTT. This rearrangement joins TRBV7-2 to TRBJ1-4, with 8 bases aligning to TRBD1. The junction had 12 bases not matched to a gene; V was cut back by 5 bases and J by 10 bases. CDR3 length: 15 amino acids. Germline V gene lookup returns CDR1 SGHTA and CDR2 FQGNSA.

The CDR3 region has the DNA TGCAGTGCTAATTTGCCTAGCGGGATAGCACAGTACTTC. As protein: CSANLPSGIAQYF. V is TRBV20-1 and J is TRBJ2-7; 9 bases are a match to TRBD2. The length of the CDR3 is 13 residues. V was clipped by 4 bases and J by 10 bases; unmatched bases: 11. CDR1 is DFQATT and CDR2 is SNEGSKA in the germline V gene (reference sequence).

This clonotype was seen at least ten times. This chain's CDR3 is CASSPRQVSSYEQYV. The CDR3, as DNA: TGTGCCAGCAGTCCAAGACAGGTTAGCTCCTACGAGCAGTACGTC. The V gene is TRBV12-3 or TRBV12-4, the J gene TRBJ2-7; tentative D call: TRBD1 (6 bases). This CDR3 spans 15 amino acids. The V end was cut by 5 bases, the J end by 0 bases, with 14 bases between.

This clonotype came up many times. This sequence joins TRBV2 and TRBJ1-5; D might be TRBD1 (6 bases). The CDR3 sequence is 13 residues long. V was cut by 6 bases and J by 4 bases, with 10 bases left in between. Germline CDR1 and CDR2: SNHLY and FYNNEI. In DNA, the CDR3 is TGTGCCAGCAGCTGGGACAAGAATCAGCCCCAGCATTTT. Translating gives CASSWDKNQPQHF.

This clonotype was counted many times. This chain uses TRBV7-9 with TRBJ2-3; D might be TRBD1 (6 bases). CDR1 is SEHNR, CDR2 FQNEAQ, per germline (reference sequence). The CDR3 totals 14 residues. V dropped 5 bases and J dropped 0 bases, with 9 bases sitting between them. The CDR3: CASSDDRSTDTQYF. In DNA form, the CDR3 reads TGTGCCAGCAGCGACGACAGGAGCACAGATACGCAGTATTTT.

This clonotype was counted ten times or more. The chain has TRBV20-1 and TRBJ1-6, with TRBD1 as a possible D gene (6 bases). CDR1 DFQATT and CDR2 SNEGSKA come from the germline V gene (reference sequence). This CDR3 is 13 amino acids long. Trimming stripped 3 bases from V and 10 bases from J, with 13 bases between. This CDR3 reads CSARGQGISPLHF. The CDR3 bases are TGCAGTGCTAGGGGGCAGGGGATCTCACCCCTCCACTTT.

There are many counts of this clonotype. J is TRBJ1-1 and V is TRBV7-9; no reliable D call. This CDR3 has 12 amino acids. Trimming pared 10 bases from V and 0 bases from J, leaving 9 bases between. Germline lookup yields CDR1 SEHNR and CDR2 FQNEAQ (reference sequence). CDR3 DNA: TGTGCCAACAGAGCGATGAACACTGAAGCTTTCTTT. It yields the protein CANRAMNTEAFF.

This clonotype was observed many times. The rearrangement uses TRBV20-1 and TRBJ2-6, with D unresolved. Germline CDR1 and CDR2: DFQATT and SNEGSKA (reference sequence). Trimming stripped 1 base from V and 0 bases from J, with 4 bases between. The CDR3 covers 14 residues. CDR3 in DNA: TGCAGTGCTAGAGCCAGCTCTGGGGCCAACGTCCTGACTTTC. Its translation: CSARASSGANVLTF.

At least ten counts were recorded for this clonotype. The V call is TRBV24-1, the J call TRBJ2-1; TRBD2 might be the D (6 bases). The germline V gene encodes CDR1 KGHDR and CDR2 SFDVKD. This CDR3 contains 16 residues. Deletions cut 3 bases from V and 2 bases from J, with 13 bases between. The CDR3 region is CATSDQAGATYNEQFF. CDR3 in DNA: TGTGCCACCAGTGATCAAGCGGGCGCTACCTACAATGAGCAGTTCTTC.

This clonotype was recorded at least ten times. The rearrangement links TRBV5-1 to TRBJ2-7; 9 bases are shared with TRBD2. The CDR3 length is 14 residues. J gave up 5 bases and V 7 bases, and 10 bases lay outside the gene matches. Germline lookup yields CDR1 SGHRS and CDR2 YFSETQ. CDR3 sequence (DNA): TGCGCCAGCCACCCGCCCGCGGGAGGGCACGAGCAGTACGTC. It codes for CASHPPAGGHEQYV.

This clonotype showed up many times. This rearrangement joins TRBV15 to TRBJ2-5, with no clear D. V gave up 1 base and J gave up 1 base, with 7 bases separating them. The germline V gene has CDR1 LNHNV and CDR2 YYDKDF (reference sequence). This CDR3 comprises 14 residues. CDR3 in amino acids: CATSRVGFQETQYF. CDR3 nucleotides: TGTGCCACCAGCAGAGTGGGCTTCCAAGAGACCCAGTACTTC. Complete variable domain (other parts from reference TRBV15 and TRBJ2-5): DAMVIQNPRYQVTQFGKPVTLSCSQTLNHNVMYWYQQKSSQAPKLLFHYYDKDFNNEADTPDNFQSRRPNTSFCFLDIRSPGLGDTAMYLCATSRVGFQETQYFGPGTRLLVL.

This clonotype has a count of ten or more. The chain uses TRBV7-2 and TRBJ2-2; 10 bases fit TRBD2. Germline V gene sequence: CDR1 SGHTA, CDR2 FQGNSA. V shed 3 bases, J shed 0 bases, and the junction held 4 bases outside the gene matches. The CDR3 is 17 residues long. CDR3 nucleotide sequence: TGTGCCAGCAGCTTTTCAGCGGGGGGGCCGAACACCGGGGAGCTGTTTTTT. This gives the protein CASSFSAGGPNTGELFF.

This clonotype was seen many times. The chain combines TRBV28 with TRBJ2-1; 9 positions agree with TRBD2. The trim removed 5 bases at V and 5 bases at J, leaving 7 bases unmatched. Germline V gene sequence: CDR1 MDHEN, CDR2 SYDVKM. This CDR3 comprises 15 residues. CDR3 sequence: CASSPLAGINNEQFF. The DNA of the CDR3 is TGTGCCAGCAGTCCTCTAGCGGGAATTAACAATGAGCAGTTCTTC.

This clonotype was seen ten or more times. V and J are TRBV7-2 and TRBJ2-7, with 10 bases fitting TRBD2. This CDR3 has 17 residues. Per germline, CDR1 SGHTA and CDR2 FQGNSA. J lost 5 bases, V lost 1 base, and 11 bases had no gene match. The CDR3 region has the DNA TGTGCCAGCAGCTTAGTCCCTCAGCGGGAGGGCCGAGACGAGCAGTACTTC. Translated, it gives CASSLVPQREGRDEQYF.

The V call is TRBV10-2, the J call TRBJ2-7; 9 bases map to TRBD2. CDR3 length: 16 amino acids. After removal of 5 bases from V and 3 bases from J, the junction contained 11 bases not matched to a gene. In germline, CDR1 is WSHSY, CDR2 SAAADI. The CDR3 spells CASSLVLSGSNYEQYF. DNA of the CDR3: TGCGCCAGCAGTCTCGTTCTTAGCGGGAGTAACTACGAGCAGTACTTC.